These 5 T cell receptor beta chains were all obtained from the same sample, sequenced in a study of lymphopenia after photon versus proton radiotherapy. Libraries were prepared by immunoSEQ multiplex PCR; TCRdb keeps only in-frame clonotypes and omits some of them. The table lists approximately 3,100 clones, approximately 76% of them singletons. This material consisted of peripheral blood, taken from a patient treated with proton-based radiotherapy. These receptors were taken from a man older than 75 with esophageal cancer.

In its sample, this clone was seen a few times. This chain joins TRBV21-1 and TRBJ1-5; TRBD1 is taken as the D call from the table, unchecked against the DNA. TRBV21-1 is described as a pseudogene. This CDR3 is built from 14 residues. CDR3 in DNA: TGTGCCAGCAGCAAAGAGGGGCGGTGTTTACCCCAGCATTTT. Amino acid sequence: CASSKEGRCLPQHF.

J is TRBJ2-1 and V is TRBV7-3; D not certain. V gave up 0 bases and J gave up 0 bases, with 9 bases separating them. CDR1 and CDR2 from the germline V gene are SGHTA and FQGTGA. The CDR3 has 16 residues. CDR3 nucleotide sequence: TGTGCCAGCAGCTTAACGAGAGCCGTCTCCTACAATGAGCAGTTCTTC. Translated, it gives CASSLTRAVSYNEQFF.

The chain recombines TRBV6-5 with TRBJ1-5; D not certain. V was shortened by 2 bases and J by 0 bases, with 8 bases between the two germline ends. Germline V gene lookup returns CDR1 MNHEY and CDR2 SVGAGI. The CDR3 consists of 15 residues. CDR3 nucleotides: TGTGCCAGCAGTTACAGGACGGATAGCAATCAGCCCCAGCATTTT. Protein: CASSYRTDSNQPQHF.

This rearrangement joins TRBV5-4 to TRBJ2-5; TRBD1 might be the D (5 bases). Trimming took off 0 bases at V and 4 bases at J, with 13 bases between the two ends. Germline V gene sequence: CDR1 SGHNT, CDR2 YYREEE (reference sequence). The CDR3 has 15 residues. The CDR3 sequence: CASSLARGNGETQYF. The CDR3 DNA reads as TGTGCCAGCAGCTTGGCTAGGGGTAATGGAGAGACCCAGTACTTC. The variable domain in full, with the rest retrieved from reference TRBV5-4 and TRBJ2-5, is ETGVTQSPTHLIKTRGQQVTLRCSSQSGHNTVSWYQQALGQGPQFIFQYYREEENGRGNFPPRFSGLQFPNYSSELNVNALELDDSALYLCASSLARGNGETQYFGPGTRLLVL.

The V and J genes are TRBV10-3 and TRBJ2-7; TRBD1 matches 7 bases. CDR1 is ENHRY and CDR2 is SYGVKD in the germline V gene. There are 17 residues in the CDR3. The ends lost 4 bases at V and 2 bases at J; junction bases unmatched: 14. In DNA form, the CDR3 reads TGTGCCATCAGTGCGGAATACATGGGACAGAGGGCCTACGAGCAGTACTTC. It specifies CAISAEYMGQRAYEQYF.